The 15 T cell receptor beta chains in this list originate from one sample, sequenced in a study of OX40 agonist ivuxolimab in advanced cancers. The repertoire was sequenced with immunoSEQ multiplex PCR; TCRdb's copy has only in-frame clones and lacks some. The sample lists over 70,000 clones, about 86% occurring once. The material was CD4+ or CD8+ T cells sorted from blood, obtained in a trial of the OX40 agonist ivuxolimab. The receptor source for this set is an adult with an advanced solid tumor such as melanoma, head and neck, liver or kidney cancer.

This chain uses TRBV5-1 with TRBJ2-1; tentative D call: TRBD1 (6 bases). This CDR3 is built from 13 residues. Germline values: CDR1 SGHRS, CDR2 YFSETQ. V lost 0 bases and J lost 11, with 12 bases in between. CDR3 region: CASSLGDDRKQFF. CDR3 sequence (DNA): TGCGCCAGCAGCTTGGGAGATGACAGGAAGCAGTTCTTC.

J is TRBJ1-2 and V is TRBV5-1; 9 nucleotides align to TRBD1. The CDR3 loop spans 16 amino acids. The J segment lost 6 bases and the V segment lost 3 bases, leaving 12 bases of the junction unmatched. Germline-derived CDR1 and CDR2 are SGHRS and YFSETQ. The CDR3 sequence is CASSSITLTGGDGYTF. The DNA for the CDR3 is TGCGCCAGCAGCTCGATCACTCTGACAGGGGGGGATGGCTACACCTTC.

This sequence joins TRBV11-2 and TRBJ2-5, with TRBD1 identical over 7 bases. V dropped 2 bases and J dropped 5; count of bases not matched to a gene: 2. The CDR3 spans 13 residues. Germline CDR1 reads SGHAT; CDR2 reads FQNNGV. CDR3 nucleotides: TGTGCCAGCAGCTTACTAGGGGGCGAGACCCAGTACTTC. This translates into CASSLLGGETQYF.

The gene calls are TRBV28 and TRBJ2-7, with D uncertain. CDR1 and CDR2 (germline): MDHEN, SYDVKM. V was clipped by 4 bases and J by 1 base, with 11 bases between them. The CDR3 spans 14 residues. CDR3 region: CASSSSDGSYEQYF. The CDR3 nucleotides read TGTGCCAGCAGTTCATCGGACGGATCCTACGAGCAGTACTTC.

V usage is TRBV9 and J usage is TRBJ2-7; 7 nucleotides match TRBD1. V was clipped by 0 bases and J by 1 base; unmatched bases: 7. The CDR3 spans 16 residues. The V gene's germline CDR1 is SGDLS and CDR2 YYNGEE. This CDR3 is CASSVEETGPSYEQYF. The CDR3, as DNA: TGTGCCAGCAGCGTAGAAGAGACAGGGCCTTCCTACGAGCAGTACTTC.

V is TRBV5-5 and J is TRBJ1-3; tentative D call: TRBD1 (5 bases). V gave up 3 bases and J gave up 4 bases, with 23 bases separating them. CDR1 is SGHKS, CDR2 YYEKEE, per germline (reference sequence). This CDR3 is 18 amino acids long. CDR3 nucleotide sequence: TGTGCCAGCAGCTCGGGGGGTCAGGCTGCTCGACTGGGAAACACCATATATTTT. The encoded protein is CASSSGGQAARLGNTIYF.

J is TRBJ2-1 and V is TRBV5-1, with 12 bases fitting TRBD2. V gave up 4 bases and J gave up 7 bases; unmatched junction bases: 6. The germline V gene has CDR1 SGHRS and CDR2 YFSETQ. The CDR3 loop spans 15 amino acids. CDR3 loop: CASSTTSGGLNEQFF. The CDR3 DNA sequence: TGCGCCAGCAGCACTACTAGCGGGGGGCTGAATGAGCAGTTCTTC. The variable domain in full, with the rest retrieved from reference TRBV5-1 and TRBJ2-1, is KAGVTQTPRYLIKTRGQQVTLSCSPISGHRSVSWYQQTPGQGLQFLFEYFSETQRNKGNFPGRFSGRQFSNSRSEMNVSTLELGDSALYLCASSTTSGGLNEQFFGPGTRLTVL.

This clone was seen only a few times. The rearrangement uses TRBV9 and TRBJ1-5; D is unresolved. In germline, CDR1 is SGDLS, CDR2 YYNGEE. V was trimmed by 0 bases and J by 6 bases, leaving 13 bases between them. The CDR3 contains 15 residues. The CDR3 protein is CASSVGWERGQPQHF. In nucleotides, the CDR3 is TGTGCCAGCAGCGTAGGGTGGGAAAGAGGTCAGCCCCAGCATTTT.

The chain joins TRBV7-6 to TRBJ1-1; possibly TRBD1 for D (5 bases). Germline values: CDR1 SGHVS, CDR2 FNYEAQ. V lost 2 bases to trimming and J lost 6 bases, with 13 bases between them. CDR3 length equals 14 residues. The CDR3 loop is CASSLRPRDAEAFF. The CDR3 DNA reads TGTGCCAGCAGCTTACGACCGCGGGACGCTGAAGCTTTCTTT.

The chain is built from TRBV7-2 and TRBJ1-2; D gene ambiguous. This CDR3 is 13 amino acids long. CDR1 is SGHTA, CDR2 FQGNSA, per germline. The ends were cut back, 1 base at V and 2 bases at J, with 5 bases in the middle. The CDR3 DNA reads as TGTGCCAGCAGCTTAGTTGGGAACTATGGCTACACCTTC. Its translation: CASSLVGNYGYTF.

The gene calls are TRBV2 and TRBJ2-7; D unclear. The ends were cut back, 5 bases at V and 1 base at J, with 6 bases in the middle. This CDR3 has 12 amino acids. The V gene's germline CDR1 is SNHLY and CDR2 FYNNEI. In DNA form, the CDR3 reads TGTGCCAGCAGTCTAAGATCCTACGAGCAGTACTTC. Its translation is CASSLRSYEQYF.

The chain uses TRBV30 and TRBJ1-6; unclear D gene. V was shortened by 7 bases and J by 0 bases, with 10 bases between the two germline ends. Germline CDR1 GTSNPN, CDR2 SVGIG (reference sequence). The CDR3 sequence is 14 residues long. CDR3 nucleotide sequence: TGTGCCTTCGGAAGGAGCTCCTATAATTCACCCCTCCACTTT. Protein product: CAFGRSSYNSPLHF. The full variable domain, with the rest looked up from reference TRBV30 and TRBJ1-6, is SQTIHQWPATLVQPVGSPLSLECTVEGTSNPNLYWYRQAAGRGLQLLFYSVGIGQISSEVPQNLSASRPQDRQFILSSKKLLLSDSGFYLCAFGRSSYNSPLHFGNGTRLTVT.

This clone was recorded once. The chain has TRBV2 and TRBJ2-3, with 8 bases matching TRBD2. V gave up 6 bases and J gave up 1 base; unmatched junction bases: 9. The CDR3 spans 16 residues. In germline, CDR1 is SNHLY, CDR2 FYNNEI. The CDR3 bases are TGTGCCAGCAGGCGGGGGGAATCTCCTGGCACAGATACGCAGTATTTT. Amino acid sequence: CASRRGESPGTDTQYF. Variable domain in full (rest from reference TRBV2 and TRBJ2-3): EPEVTQTPSHQVTQMGQEVILRCVPISNHLYFYWYRQILGQKVEFLVSFYNNEISEKSEIFDDQFSVERPDGSNFTLKIRSTKLEDSAMYFCASRRGESPGTDTQYFGPGTRLTVL.

The V call is TRBV5-5, the J call TRBJ2-7; 11 nucleotides line up with TRBD1. Germline-derived CDR1 and CDR2 are SGHKS and YYEKEE (reference sequence). The CDR3 is 16 residues long. J gave up 3 bases and V 2 bases, and 7 bases lay outside the gene matches. For the CDR3, the DNA is TGTGCCAGCAGCTTCCGAGGACAGGGGGCGAACTACGAGCAGTACTTC. Its protein is CASSFRGQGANYEQYF.

This clone was observed a handful of times. The chain is built from TRBV4-3 and TRBJ2-6; D is unresolved. Germline CDR1 reads LGHNA; CDR2 reads YSLEER. Trimming pared 0 bases from V and 7 bases from J, leaving 10 bases between. This CDR3 is 15 amino acids long. The CDR3 sequence is CASSQDNLHANVLTF. CDR3 DNA: TGCGCCAGCAGCCAAGATAACCTACACGCCAACGTCCTGACTTTC.